The next 20 T cell receptor beta chains were all read from a single sample in a study of pediatric ulcerative colitis. Clones were sequenced by immunoSEQ multiplex PCR, and TCRdb holds only the in-frame ones, with some missing. The repertoire holds 45,000 to 75,000 clones, with around 87% as singletons. Sequenced material: blood. The source is a boy aged 5-17 years who was a control in a study of pediatric ulcerative colitis.

The chain uses TRBV6-5 and TRBJ2-1; possibly TRBD2 for D (6 bases). Per the germline V gene, CDR1 is MNHEY and CDR2 is SVGAGI. V dropped 5 bases and J dropped 4 bases, with 12 bases sitting between them. This CDR3 contains 14 residues. CDR3 DNA: TGTGCCAGCAGTGAACTAGCAGAGTACAATGAGCAGTTCTTC. It translates to CASSELAEYNEQFF.

The chain couples TRBV28 to TRBJ1-2; tentatively, D is TRBD1 (5 bases). The length of the CDR3 is 11 residues. Germline lookup yields CDR1 MDHEN and CDR2 SYDVKM. The germline V and J ends were trimmed by 8 bases and 4 bases, with 8 bases remaining between them. CDR3 amino acids: CASQGRYGYTF. Here the CDR3 DNA reads TGTGCCAGCCAGGGCCGCTATGGCTACACCTTC.

J is TRBJ2-2 and V is TRBV10-3, with D perhaps TRBD2 (5 bases). V was trimmed by 5 bases and J by 5 bases, leaving 9 bases between them. Germline assignment: CDR1 ENHRY and CDR2 SYGVKD. This CDR3 region has 13 residues. The CDR3 region is CAISSPGTGELFF. The DNA of the CDR3 is TGTGCCATCAGTTCTCCGGGGACCGGGGAGCTGTTTTTT.

The J gene is TRBJ2-1, the V gene TRBV9; weak D call: TRBD2 (7 bases). Germline assignment: CDR1 SGDLS and CDR2 YYNGEE. V was clipped by 2 bases and J by 4 bases, with 19 bases between them. This CDR3 spans 17 amino acids. The CDR3 loop reads CASSVSSAGHYYNEQFF. CDR3 bases: TGTGCCAGCAGCGTTTCATCAGCGGGACACTATTACAATGAGCAGTTCTTC.

This clone came up once. The chain joins TRBV7-8 to TRBJ2-3; D is unclear. V was shortened by 1 base and J by 4 bases, with 6 bases between the two germline ends. Germline values: CDR1 SGHVS, CDR2 FQNEAQ. This CDR3 region has 13 residues. The CDR3 DNA is TGTGCCAGCAGCTTAGAGGGCGCAGATACGCAGTATTTT. This sequence encodes CASSLEGADTQYF. Full variable domain (rest looked up from reference TRBV7-8 and TRBJ2-3): GAGVSQSPRYKVAKRGQDVALRCDPISGHVSLFWYQQALGQGPEFLTYFQNEAQLDKSGLPSDRFFAERPEGSVSTLKIQRTQQEDSAVYLCASSLEGADTQYFGPGTRLTVL.

The table lists this clone with a count of one. This chain links TRBV7-9 with TRBJ2-5; perhaps TRBD2 as D (7 bases). CDR1 is SEHNR, CDR2 FQNEAQ, per germline (reference sequence). Trimming removed 5 bases from V and 5 bases from J, with 15 bases in between. The CDR3 sequence is 14 residues long. CDR3 in DNA: TGTGCCAGCAGCCTTAGGGGGGGCCCGGAGACCCAGTACTTC. It codes for CASSLRGGPETQYF. The whole variable domain, filled in from reference TRBV7-9 and TRBJ2-5, reads DTGVSQNPRHKITKRGQNVTFRCDPISEHNRLYWYRQTLGQGPEFLTYFQNEAQLEKSRLLSDRFSAERPKGSFSTLEIQRTEQGDSAMYLCASSLRGGPETQYFGPGTRLLVL.

The CDR3, as DNA: TGTGCCAGCAGTGCACTTAACAATCAGCCCCAGCATTTT. It translates to CASSALNNQPQHF. The rearrangement joins TRBV2 to TRBJ1-5; no firm D call. With 4 bases removed from V and 3 bases from J, the gap between germline ends came to 7 bases. CDR1 is SNHLY, CDR2 FYNNEI, per germline. The CDR3 spans 13 residues.

The chain links TRBV6-6 to TRBJ1-1, with TRBD1 as a possible D gene (5 bases). With 0 bases removed from V and 10 bases from J, the gap between germline ends came to 6 bases. Per the germline V gene, CDR1 is MNHNY and CDR2 is SVGAGI (reference sequence). This CDR3 has 11 amino acids. CDR3 sequence (DNA): TGTGCCAGCAGTTACTCGGGGGGAGCTTTCTTT. It specifies CASSYSGGAFF.

The CDR3 region is CASSPRFLGKTGTGELFF. The CDR3 DNA reads TGTGCCAGCTCACCACGATTTTTGGGGAAAACGGGGACCGGGGAGCTGTTTTTT. This sequence joins TRBV18 and TRBJ2-2; perhaps TRBD2 as D (5 bases). This CDR3 has 18 residues. V was pared by 1 base and J by 5 bases, with 20 bases between. CDR1 and CDR2 from the germline V gene are KGHSH and LQKENI.

This clone occurred a few times. CDR3 in DNA: TGTGCCAGCATCACGGACACCTATGGCTACACCTTC. Translated: CASITDTYGYTF. The chain employs TRBV6-1 and TRBJ1-2; D is perhaps TRBD1 (5 bases). The CDR3 is 12 residues long. The germline V gene has CDR1 MNHNS and CDR2 SASEGT. V was clipped by 7 bases and J by 4 bases, with 10 bases between them.

V and J are TRBV9 and TRBJ1-6; a possible D gene is TRBD1 (5 bases). Germline values: CDR1 SGDLS, CDR2 YYNGEE. V shed 0 bases and J shed 7 bases, with 11 bases lying between them. The CDR3 spans 15 residues. The CDR3 coding sequence is TGTGCCAGCAGCGTAGGGCAGGGTGGGAATTCACCCCTCCACTTT. It translates to CASSVGQGGNSPLHF.

The chain has TRBV9 and TRBJ2-3; 7 nucleotides agree with TRBD1. The V gene end was trimmed by 0 bases and the J gene end by 2 bases; junction bases not matched to a gene: 12. Looked up from germline, CDR1 is SGDLS and CDR2 is YYNGEE. The CDR3 has 18 amino acids. In nucleotides, the CDR3 is TGTGCCAGCAGCGTAGCGGGGTCGACAGGGCGAACCACAGATACGCAGTATTTT. Protein product: CASSVAGSTGRTTDTQYF.

V gene TRBV4-1 combines with J gene TRBJ1-1; D call uncertain. V shed 1 base and J shed 4 bases, with 19 bases lying between them. CDR3 length: 17 amino acids. Per the germline V gene, CDR1 is MGHRA and CDR2 is YSYEKL. The CDR3: CASSQGRFLGWGTEAFF. CDR3 sequence (DNA): TGCGCCAGCAGCCAAGGAAGGTTCTTGGGGTGGGGCACTGAAGCTTTCTTT.

This sequence joins TRBV2 and TRBJ2-1; no reliable D call. The CDR3 consists of 13 residues. CDR1 and CDR2 (germline): SNHLY, FYNNEI. Trimming stripped 8 bases from V and 9 bases from J, with 17 bases between. CDR3 amino acids: CASLRAFPAEQFF. The CDR3 bases are TGTGCCAGCTTACGGGCCTTCCCGGCTGAGCAGTTCTTC.

The V call is TRBV6-1, the J call TRBJ2-2; TRBD1 matches at 7 bases. Germline CDR1 is MNHNS and CDR2 is SASEGT. J was trimmed by 9 bases and V by 6 bases; bases with no gene match: 13. This CDR3 is built from 15 residues. CDR3 coding DNA: TGTGCCAGCAGGGAGACAGGGTCATACGTTTGGGAGCTGTTTTTT. It codes for CASRETGSYVWELFF.

This clone was counted a single time. This chain connects TRBV7-8 to TRBJ2-7; no clear D. The ends were cut back, 5 bases at V and 3 bases at J, with 11 bases in the middle. The CDR3 is made up of 13 amino acids. Germline CDR1 reads SGHVS; CDR2 reads FQNEAQ. The CDR3 loop reads CASSPRAYYEQYF. Here the CDR3 DNA reads TGTGCCAGCAGCCCAAGGGCGTACTACGAGCAGTACTTC.

V and J are TRBV5-1 and TRBJ1-5; D is unresolved. This CDR3 spans 11 amino acids. The germline gives CDR1 SGHRS, CDR2 YFSETQ. Trimming cost V 4 bases and J 7 bases, with 6 bases left between them. The CDR3 DNA reads TGCGCCAGCAGCCGTAGCCAGCCCCAGCATTTT. Translated: CASSRSQPQHF.

This chain connects TRBV5-1 to TRBJ1-4; D may be TRBD1 (5 bases). Germline loops: CDR1 SGHRS, CDR2 YFSETQ. The CDR3 runs to 14 residues. V lost 2 bases and J 7 bases, leaving 12 bases between the germline ends. The CDR3 region is CASSFEGAAEKLFF. As DNA, the CDR3 is TGCGCCAGCAGCTTCGAAGGGGCGGCTGAAAAACTGTTTTTT.

The rearrangement links TRBV19 to TRBJ2-7, with D perhaps TRBD1 or TRBD2 (5 bases each). This CDR3 contains 17 residues. With 5 bases removed from V and 4 bases from J, the gap between germline ends came to 24 bases. Germline V lookup: CDR1 LNHDA, CDR2 SQIVND (reference sequence). The CDR3 DNA reads as TGTGCCAGTAGTCCAAAGAGAACTACAAGGGGAGTATACGAGCAGTACTTC. Protein sequence: CASSPKRTTRGVYEQYF.

This chain joins TRBV19 and TRBJ2-2; 12 bases are shared with TRBD1. J lost 2 bases, V lost 10 bases, and 5 bases had no gene match. Germline V lookup: CDR1 LNHDA, CDR2 SQIVND (reference sequence). The CDR3 runs to 15 residues. The CDR3 nucleotides are TGTGCCACCAAGGGGACAGGGGGCAACACCGGGGAGCTGTTTTTT. Protein sequence: CATKGTGGNTGELFF.